Listed below are T cell receptor beta chains from one sample, sequenced in a study of graft-versus-host responses after intestinal transplantation. The repertoire was sequenced with immunoSEQ multiplex PCR; TCRdb's copy has only in-frame clones and lacks some. The sample includes about 97,000 clones, around 90% seen only once; the top ten take roughly a sixth. This specimen consisted of PBMCs, obtained 450 to 460 days after intestinal transplant. Source of these receptors: a human patient who received an intestinal transplant, so some T cells may come from the graft donor. Each CDR3 is given with its conserved first and last residue. A D gene is named only where the DNA matches it firmly. A row's size may be missing; if present it is once, few, many or a size class.

cdr3_aa: CASSGPGGPGLNIQYF
clone_size: NA
d_call: TRBD2
j_call: TRBJ2-4
v_call: TRBV9

cdr3_aa: CASSPPATSYEQYF
clone_size: NA
d_call: NA
j_call: TRBJ2-7
v_call: TRBV9

cdr3_aa: CASSVSPGTSSYEQYF
clone_size: NA
d_call: NA
j_call: TRBJ2-7
v_call: TRBV9

cdr3_aa: CASRPGMNTEAFF
clone_size: once
d_call: NA
j_call: TRBJ1-1
v_call: TRBV27

cdr3_aa: CASSQVLTGQWDGQPQHF
clone_size: NA
d_call: TRBD1
j_call: TRBJ1-5
v_call: TRBV4-2

cdr3_aa: CASSSGQSGYNEQFF
clone_size: once
d_call: NA
j_call: TRBJ2-1
v_call: TRBV11-2

cdr3_aa: CATRTADNYGYTF
clone_size: NA
d_call: NA
j_call: TRBJ1-2
v_call: TRBV27

cdr3_aa: CAISDTGTGELFF
clone_size: few
d_call: NA
j_call: TRBJ2-2
v_call: TRBV10-3

cdr3_aa: CAEQGNNSPLHF
clone_size: NA
d_call: NA
j_call: TRBJ1-6
v_call: TRBV5-8

cdr3_aa: CATREDEGVYEQYF
clone_size: NA
d_call: NA
j_call: TRBJ2-7
v_call: TRBV15

cdr3_aa: CASSMGQGYEQYF
clone_size: NA
d_call: TRBD1
j_call: TRBJ2-7
v_call: TRBV19

cdr3_aa: CASGPSSYNSPLHF
clone_size: NA
d_call: NA
j_call: TRBJ1-6
v_call: TRBV25-1

cdr3_aa: CASSLPLLSPEAFF
clone_size: NA
d_call: NA
j_call: TRBJ1-1
v_call: TRBV7-9

cdr3_aa: CASSLGPNQPQHF
clone_size: once
d_call: NA
j_call: TRBJ1-5
v_call: TRBV5-1

cdr3_aa: CASRDRANYEQYF
clone_size: few
d_call: TRBD1
j_call: TRBJ2-7
v_call: TRBV19

cdr3_aa: CASSAGLGKNIQYF
clone_size: NA
d_call: NA
j_call: TRBJ2-4
v_call: TRBV5-6

cdr3_aa: CASSQNPTGSEQYF
clone_size: few
d_call: NA
j_call: TRBJ2-7
v_call: TRBV5-1

cdr3_aa: CASGGDHRSYNEQFF
clone_size: NA
d_call: NA
j_call: TRBJ2-1
v_call: TRBV18

cdr3_aa: CASSPGTGVYEQYF
clone_size: once
d_call: TRBD1
j_call: TRBJ2-7
v_call: TRBV18

cdr3_aa: CASSSTPAGGEQFF
clone_size: NA
d_call: NA
j_call: TRBJ2-1
v_call: TRBV7-9

cdr3_aa: CASSRPTGDNYGYTF
clone_size: NA
d_call: TRBD1
j_call: TRBJ1-2
v_call: TRBV4-1

cdr3_aa: CASSLAPTGNTEAFF
clone_size: NA
d_call: NA
j_call: TRBJ1-1
v_call: TRBV5-1

cdr3_aa: CASSLGSGTRTDTQYF
clone_size: NA
d_call: NA
j_call: TRBJ2-3
v_call: TRBV5-1

cdr3_aa: CASRRGQTNQPQHF
clone_size: NA
d_call: NA
j_call: TRBJ1-5
v_call: TRBV6-5

cdr3_aa: CASKPDRDHSTDTQYF
clone_size: once
d_call: TRBD1
j_call: TRBJ2-3
v_call: TRBV2

cdr3_aa: CASSLAGRGEKLFF
clone_size: NA
d_call: NA
j_call: TRBJ1-4
v_call: TRBV7-8

cdr3_aa: CASSLGTGGYYEQYF
clone_size: NA
d_call: TRBD1
j_call: TRBJ2-7
v_call: TRBV27

cdr3_aa: CASSPYRGSGELFF
clone_size: NA
d_call: NA
j_call: TRBJ2-2
v_call: TRBV7-9

cdr3_aa: CASSEMSGTEAFF
clone_size: NA
d_call: NA
j_call: TRBJ1-1
v_call: TRBV10-1

cdr3_aa: CASSVTSYEQYF
clone_size: NA
d_call: NA
j_call: NA
v_call: TRBV7-2

cdr3_aa: CASSPTWASGNTIYF
clone_size: NA
d_call: NA
j_call: TRBJ1-3
v_call: TRBV7-9

cdr3_aa: CASSLGQGQFF
clone_size: NA
d_call: TRBD1
j_call: TRBJ2-1
v_call: TRBV5-1

cdr3_aa: CATSSELAGGPNIQYF
clone_size: NA
d_call: TRBD2
j_call: TRBJ2-4
v_call: TRBV15

cdr3_aa: CASSPEGSSNQPQHF
clone_size: NA
d_call: NA
j_call: TRBJ1-5
v_call: TRBV2

cdr3_aa: CASSEARDRYF
clone_size: NA
d_call: NA
j_call: TRBJ2-7
v_call: TRBV6-1

cdr3_aa: CASNHPGTGSYEQYF
clone_size: NA
d_call: TRBD1
j_call: TRBJ2-7
v_call: TRBV6-1

cdr3_aa: CASSYSQGQLIKKLFF
clone_size: NA
d_call: TRBD1
j_call: TRBJ1-4
v_call: TRBV6-5

cdr3_aa: CASSAPGLEKGNYGYTF
clone_size: NA
d_call: NA
j_call: TRBJ1-2
v_call: TRBV9

cdr3_aa: CASAPHQDTQYF
clone_size: NA
d_call: NA
j_call: TRBJ2-3
v_call: TRBV2

cdr3_aa: CASSPLGTGGEKLFF
clone_size: NA
d_call: TRBD1
j_call: TRBJ1-4
v_call: TRBV5-1

cdr3_aa: CASSFERGRNTQYF
clone_size: NA
d_call: TRBD2
j_call: TRBJ2-3
v_call: TRBV7-2

cdr3_aa: CASSWTMGTEAFF
clone_size: NA
d_call: NA
j_call: TRBJ1-1
v_call: TRBV5-1

cdr3_aa: CATSSRQGWGDTQYF
clone_size: NA
d_call: TRBD1
j_call: TRBJ2-3
v_call: TRBV15

cdr3_aa: CASSGQANYEQYF
clone_size: NA
d_call: TRBD1
j_call: TRBJ2-7
v_call: TRBV5-1

cdr3_aa: CASSFSGRTQPQHF
clone_size: NA
d_call: NA
j_call: TRBJ1-5
v_call: TRBV27

cdr3_aa: CASSRRSSGNTIYF
clone_size: NA
d_call: NA
j_call: TRBJ1-3
v_call: TRBV5-6

cdr3_aa: CAISESSGGAVDTQYF
clone_size: NA
d_call: TRBD2
j_call: TRBJ2-3
v_call: TRBV10-3

cdr3_aa: CASSGGRGEIFSGANVLTF
clone_size: NA
d_call: TRBD2
j_call: TRBJ2-6
v_call: TRBV5-6

cdr3_aa: CASRRGRGTEAFF
clone_size: once
d_call: NA
j_call: TRBJ1-1
v_call: TRBV6-5

cdr3_aa: CASSQPGTGVSGEQFF
clone_size: NA
d_call: TRBD1
j_call: TRBJ2-1
v_call: TRBV7-3